The 19 T cell receptor beta chains in this list originate from one sample, sequenced in a study of kidney transplant recipient with SARS-CoV-2 infection. In TCRdb, the reads were re-called with MiXCR into one record per CDR3 protein. The sample includes about 240,000 distinct CDR3 sequences, 25% to 35% of them seen just once. The specimen comprised a blood sample, sampled at baseline and on day 111 from a kidney transplant recipient. The receptors originated from a male patient in his thirties who had COVID-19 and was a kidney transplant recipient. The T cells may come from the graft donor.

This clonotype came up a few times. This chain connects TRBV19 to TRBJ2-2; D possibly uses TRBD1 or TRBD2 (5 bases each). Trimming removed 11 bases from V and 4 bases from J, with 17 bases in between. The CDR3 totals 14 residues. In germline, CDR1 is LNHDA, CDR2 SQIVND (reference sequence). The CDR3 here is CAARGGGPTGELFF. Written as DNA, the CDR3 is TGTGCCGCCCGGGGCGGAGGCCCCACCGGGGAGCTGTTTTTT.

With regard to this clonotype: Possible read error: a much larger clone is one base away. The chain links TRBV7-3 to TRBJ1-1, with D possibly matching TRBD1 (5 bases). The CDR3 loop spans 13 amino acids. Germline lookup yields CDR1 SGHTA and CDR2 FQGTGA. The CDR3 sequence: CASSVTENTEAIF. The CDR3 nucleotides read TGTGCCAGCAGCGTGACAGAGAACACTGAAGCTATCTTT.

The V and J genes are TRBV5-4 and TRBJ1-2; D uncertain. Trimming shortened V by 6 bases and J by 4 bases, and 22 bases separated the two germline ends. CDR1 and CDR2 from the germline V gene are SGHNT and YYREEE (reference sequence). There are 16 residues in the CDR3. CDR3 in DNA: TGTGCCAGCACGTACTTCGTACCAGGAAAGACCTATGGCTACACCTTC. It yields the protein CASTYFVPGKTYGYTF.

To note about this clonotype: A read error may be the cause here, since a much bigger clone is one base away. The V gene is TRBV11-3, the J gene TRBJ1-2; D gene unclear. Trimming stripped 8 bases from V and 4 bases from J, with 26 bases between. The CDR3 is 17 amino acids. CDR1 SGHNT and CDR2 YENEEA come from the germline V gene. CDR3 sequence (DNA): TGTGCCAGCGGCCCTTGTTCCGATCTCGGAAAGACCTATGGCTACACCTTC. Protein sequence: CASGPCSDLGKTYGYTF.

As for this clonotype: A read error may explain this, as a much larger clone is one base away. V usage is TRBV20-1 and J usage is TRBJ1-5; D possibly corresponds to TRBD1 (6 bases). This CDR3 contains 15 residues. The germline V gene has CDR1 DFQATT and CDR2 SNEGSKA (reference sequence). As DNA, the CDR3 is TGCAGTGCTAGGGGGGGTAACGGGGGCAATCAGCCCCAGCAGTTT. This sequence encodes CSARGGNGGNQPQQF.

This clonotype was found many times. This rearrangement joins TRBV28 to TRBJ1-2; no clear D. Germline CDR1 MDHEN, CDR2 SYDVKM. V was pared by 7 bases and J by 8 bases, with 23 bases between. The CDR3 has 15 amino acids. The chain's CDR3 is CASKGVQARPGGYTF. CDR3 nucleotides: TGTGCCAGCAAGGGAGTCCAGGCCCGGCCGGGCGGCTACACCTTC.

This clonotype showed up many times. The chain couples TRBV7-8 to TRBJ1-2; D is unresolved. This CDR3 spans 17 amino acids. Germline CDR1 reads SGHVS; CDR2 reads FQNEAQ. V shed 5 bases and J shed 4 bases, with 23 bases lying between them. The CDR3, as DNA: TGTGCCAGCAGCATAGTCTTGTTTACCCGAAAGACCTATGGCTACACCTTC. Translated, it gives CASSIVLFTRKTYGYTF.

This clonotype was detected many times. The chain uses TRBV21-1 and TRBJ1-1. TRBV21-1 is deemed a pseudogene. The CDR3 runs to 12 residues. The CDR3 nucleotides read TGTGCCAGCAGCAAAGGCGACGGAGAGGCTTTCTTT. Its translation is CASSKGDGEAFF.

In this sample, this clonotype turned up once. The junction does not match germline at one end; this may be a read error. The V gene is TRBV3-1, the J gene TRBJ2-5; D is uncertain. Looked up from germline, CDR1 is LGHDT and CDR2 is YNNKEL (reference sequence). CDR3 size: 17 residues. The CDR3 region has the DNA TGTGCCGGCAGCCCGTTAAGTCCCATTTCTTTCTCTGAGACCCAGTACTTC. It yields the protein CAGSPLSPISFSETQYF.

This clonotype was found many times. The chain is built from TRBV3-1 and TRBJ1-2, with D unresolved. This CDR3 region has 17 residues. CDR1 and CDR2 (germline): LGHDT, YNNKEL (reference sequence). The V end lost 5 bases, the J end lost 4 bases, and 23 bases lay between the germline ends. This CDR3 reads CASSIVITLRKTYGYTF. As DNA, the CDR3 is TGTGCCAGCAGCATTGTTATCACCCTTCGAAAGACCTATGGCTACACCTTC. The full variable domain, rest sourced from reference TRBV3-1 and TRBJ1-2, is DTAVSQTPKYLVTQMGNDKSIKCEQNLGHDTMYWYKQDSKKFLKIMFSYNNKELIINETVPNRFSPKSPDKAHLNLHINSLELGDSAVYFCASSIVITLRKTYGYTFGSGTRLTVV.

This clonotype was observed at least ten times. The rearrangement joins TRBV6-2 or TRBV6-3 to TRBJ1-1, with TRBD1 matching 7 bases. Per germline, CDR1 MNHEY and CDR2 SVGEGT. Unmatched junction bases numbered 7, after V lost 6 bases and J lost 3 bases. This CDR3 is built from 14 residues. This CDR3 reads CASSLQGSYTEAFF. CDR3 bases: TGTGCCAGCAGCCTACAGGGGTCTTACACTGAAGCTTTCTTT.

With respect to this clonotype: A much larger clonotype is one base distant, so this may be a read error. Here the CDR3 reads CASGSYPTLRKTYGYTF. The CDR3 DNA follows: TGTGCCAGCGGCAGCTACCCCACCCTTCGAAAGACCTATGGCTACACCTTC. This rearrangement joins TRBV3-1 to TRBJ1-2; D is unresolved. Germline V gene lookup returns CDR1 LGHDT and CDR2 YNNKEL (reference sequence). The CDR3 extends over 17 amino acids. Trimming removed 8 bases from V and 4 bases from J, with 26 bases in between. Together with reference TRBV3-1 and TRBJ1-2, the CDR3 gives the full variable domain: DTAVSQTPKYLVTQMGNDKSIKCEQNLGHDTMYWYKQDSKKFLKIMFSYNNKELIINETVPNRFSPKSPDKAHLNLHINSLELGDSAVYFCASGSYPTLRKTYGYTFGSGTRLTVV.

Comments on this clonotype: A much more abundant neighbour one base away suggests this may be a read error. The CDR3 does not close with the conserved phenylalanine or tryptophan, likely indicating a read error. V is TRBV5-6 and J is TRBJ2-1; possible D gene TRBD2, 6 bases. Germline V gives CDR1 SGHDT, CDR2 YYEEEE. V dropped 0 bases and J dropped 8 bases, with 9 bases sitting between them. CDR3 length: 13 residues. CDR3 sequence: CASSLVLAYEQFY. The CDR3 region has the DNA TGTGCCAGCAGCTTGGTACTAGCTTATGAGCAGTTCTAC.

This chain links TRBV28 with TRBJ2-2; TRBD1 aligns across 11 bases. Germline lookup yields CDR1 MDHEN and CDR2 SYDVKM. Trimming cost V 9 bases and J 9 bases; bases outside gene matches: 6. There are 13 residues in the CDR3. Here the CDR3 DNA reads TGTGCCAGTGGGACAGGGGGACCCAGGGAGCTGTTTTTT. This gives the protein CASGTGGPRELFF.

This clonotype was seen at least ten times. This sequence joins TRBV6-2 or TRBV6-3 and TRBJ2-1, with 10 bases matching TRBD2. V gave up 0 bases and J gave up 4 bases; unmatched junction bases: 0. The CDR3 totals 15 residues. Per germline, CDR1 MNHEY and CDR2 SVGEGT. CDR3 loop: CASSYSTSGYNEQFF. In DNA, the CDR3 is TGTGCCAGCAGTTACTCGACTAGCGGGTACAATGAGCAGTTCTTC.

Comment on this clonotype: A much more abundant neighbour one base away suggests this may be a read error. The chain links TRBV2 to TRBJ2-1, with a weak D call TRBD1 (6 bases). CDR3 size: 12 residues. Germline CDR1 and CDR2: SNHLY and FYNNEI. Trimming cost V 6 bases and J 10 bases, with 13 bases left between them. CDR3 DNA: TGTGCCAGCAGGTGGACAGTTGCGGAGCAGTTCTTC. Protein sequence: CASRWTVAEQFF.

Many counts were recorded for this clonotype. V and J are TRBV7-1 and TRBJ1-2, with D uncertain. TRBV7-1 qualifies as an ORF whose function is uncertain. The CDR3 is 17 residues long. V was cut by 5 bases and J by 4 bases, with 23 bases left in between. The CDR3 region is CASSVKDHEGKTYGYTF. CDR3 nucleotide sequence: TGTGCCAGCAGCGTGAAAGATCACGAGGGAAAGACCTATGGCTACACCTTC.

The table lists this clonotype with many counts. The V gene is TRBV18, the J gene TRBJ2-1; 9 nucleotides match TRBD2. CDR1 is KGHSH and CDR2 is LQKENI in the germline V gene. Losses at the gene ends were 3 bases for V and 7 bases for J; bases not matched to a gene: 10. This CDR3 is built from 16 residues. In nucleotides, the CDR3 is TGTGCCAGCTCACCCCAGGATAGCGGGGGCGGGAATGAGCAGTTCTTC. Its protein product is CASSPQDSGGGNEQFF.

This clonotype was seen ten or more times. The chain carries TRBV11-2 and TRBJ2-2; 9 positions match TRBD1. This CDR3 contains 16 residues. V dropped 5 bases and J dropped 2; count of bases not matched to a gene: 6. Germline loops: CDR1 SGHAT, CDR2 FQNNGV. For the CDR3, the DNA is TGTGCCAGCAGCCTTCGACAGGGGGGTAACACCGGGGAGCTGTTTTTT. Amino acids: CASSLRQGGNTGELFF. Full variable domain (remainder filled in from reference TRBV11-2 and TRBJ2-2): EAGVAQSPRYKIIEKRQSVAFWCNPISGHATLYWYQQILGQGPKLLIQFQNNGVVDDSQLPKDRFSAERLKGVDSTLKIQPAKLEDSAVYLCASSLRQGGNTGELFFGEGSRLTVL.